The clone carrying this T cell receptor beta chain has ten or more counts. Template material for amplifying TCR beta CDR3 regions consisted of RNA transcripts. The TCR CDR3 was amplified in a first-round RT-PCR using the HTBI primer set. Each CDR3 protein is one row after TCRdb ran MiXCR on the multiplex PCR reads. The repertoire includes 450,000 to 650,000 distinct CDR3 sequences, roughly 17% of them detected once, and approximately 18% sits in the top ten. The data stem from a study of T cells in Graves' hyperthyroidism and ophthalmopathy. Germline V lookup: CDR1 DFQATT, CDR2 SNEGSKA (reference sequence). The CDR3 covers 15 residues. J gave up 3 bases and V 2 bases, and 2 bases lay outside the gene matches.

What was sequenced was blood. This TCR came from a woman under 30 with Graves' ophthalmopathy. This chain connects TRBV20-1 to TRBJ2-1, with 12 positions matching TRBD2. The CDR3 DNA sequence: TGCAGTGCTAGAAGACTAGCGGGAGTCTACAATGAGCAGTTCTTC. As protein: CSARRLAGVYNEQFF.